This T cell receptor beta chain originates from a study of patients and donors after allogeneic stem cell transplantation. The CDR3 is 13 amino acids. The junction had 5 bases not matched to a gene; V was cut back by 6 bases and J by 4 bases. TCRdb redid the calling of the RT-PCR reads with MiXCR, one entry per CDR3 protein. The sample contains 920,000 or so distinct CDR3 sequences, roughly 18% of which appear only once. This clonotype appeared many times. The rearrangement links TRBV12-3 or TRBV12-4 to TRBJ2-5, with TRBD1 identical over 7 bases. This receptor was obtained from a human donor who was either an allogeneic HSCT recipient or a stem cell or donor lymphocyte infusion donor (not recorded which). It is not recorded whose cells these are; they may come from a transplant donor. The sample consisted of blood, either unsorted or a sorted T cell fraction (not recorded which). In nucleotides, the CDR3 is TGTGCCAGCAGCCAACCAGGGGGAGAGACCCAGTACTTC. Amino acids: CASSQPGGETQYF.